This T cell receptor (beta chain) originates from a study of T cells in Graves' hyperthyroidism and ophthalmopathy. Study-level background: The blood sample was taken at first diagnosis, before treatment began.

Graves' hyperthyroidism showing no ophthalmopathy progression within 18 months was considered stable. TCR beta CDR3 region amplification was performed from RNA transcripts. The HTBI primer set was used in a first-round RT-PCR of the TCR CDR3. TCRdb reprocessed the multiplex PCR reads via MiXCR and lists one record per CDR3 protein. The data show about 360,000 distinct CDR3 sequences, with around 14% seen just once and roughly 8.3% held by the top ten. This clonotype has a count of ten or more. The germline CDR1 and CDR2 sequences are SNHLY and FYNNEI. The length of the CDR3 is 12 residues. J was trimmed by 12 bases and V by 2 bases; bases with no gene match: 4.

The TCR sequence derives from a woman aged 18-29 years with Graves' hyperthyroidism. The rearrangement links TRBV2 to TRBJ1-1; 9 bases are shared with TRBD1. Sequenced sample: blood. CDR3 protein: CASSERDRVTFF. CDR3 nucleotide sequence: TGTGCCAGCAGTGAAAGGGACAGGGTAACTTTCTTT.